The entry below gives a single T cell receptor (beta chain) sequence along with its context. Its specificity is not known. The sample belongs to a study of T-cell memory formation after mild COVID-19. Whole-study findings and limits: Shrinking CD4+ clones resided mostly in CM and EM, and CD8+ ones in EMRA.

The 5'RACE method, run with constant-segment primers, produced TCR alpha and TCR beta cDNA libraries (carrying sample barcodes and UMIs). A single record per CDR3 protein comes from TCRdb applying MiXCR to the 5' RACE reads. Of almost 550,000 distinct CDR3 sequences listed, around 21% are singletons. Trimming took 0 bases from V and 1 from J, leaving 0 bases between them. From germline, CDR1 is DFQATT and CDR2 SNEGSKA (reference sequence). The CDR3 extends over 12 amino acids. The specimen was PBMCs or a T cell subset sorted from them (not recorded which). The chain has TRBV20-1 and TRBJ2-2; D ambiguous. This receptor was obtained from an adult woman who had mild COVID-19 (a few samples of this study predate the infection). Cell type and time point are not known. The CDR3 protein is CSARENTGELFF. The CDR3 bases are TGCAGTGCTAGAGAGAACACCGGGGAGCTGTTTTTT.